A selection of T cell receptor beta chains follows, all from one sample in a study of response to subunit inactivated influenza vaccine. TCRdb passed the RT-PCR reads through MiXCR, listing each CDR3 protein once. The table records a few hundred thousand distinct CDR3 sequences, approximately 9.9% of them present only once. Sample: PBMCs from blood, taken 45 days after vaccination. Receptors originate from a man aged 50-60 years who received an inactivated influenza vaccine. Each CDR3 is given with its conserved first and last residue. The order of the fields is V gene, D gene, J gene, clone size, CDR3 protein, CDR3 DNA. D genes are given only for firm matches. Size values are once, few and many counts, or a class for expanded clones, and some rows have none.

V: TRBV12-3/TRBV12-4
D: NA
J: TRBJ1-2
size: NA
CDR3: CASRLSSVGAHGYTF
DNA: TGTGCCAGCAGGTTATCCTCGGTCGGGGCGCATGGCTACACCTTC

V: TRBV10-2
D: NA
J: TRBJ1-5
size: few
CDR3: CASSEFWELKQPQHF
DNA: TGCGCCAGCAGTGAATTTTGGGAGCTGAAACAGCCCCAGCATTTT

V: TRBV4-2
D: NA
J: TRBJ1-6
size: few
CDR3: CASSQEWSGTNSPLHF
DNA: TGTGCCAGCAGCCAAGAGTGGTCAGGGACAAATTCACCCCTCCACTTT

V: TRBV5-5
D: NA
J: TRBJ1-5
size: few
CDR3: CASSLQRGESNQPQHF
DNA: TGTGCCAGCAGCTTACAGCGAGGAGAGAGCAATCAGCCCCAGCATTTT

V: TRBV3-1
D: NA
J: TRBJ2-1
size: NA
CDR3: CASSQDRLSEQFF
DNA: TGTGCCAGCAGCCAAGATAGACTAAGTGAGCAGTTCTTC

V: TRBV7-9
D: TRBD2
J: TRBJ2-7
size: few
CDR3: CASSLMSGSFEQYF
DNA: TGTGCCAGCAGCCTGATGAGCGGGAGTTTCGAGCAGTACTTC

V: TRBV7-2
D: TRBD1
J: TRBJ2-5
size: NA
CDR3: CASSLRQGEETQYF
DNA: TGTGCCAGCAGCTTACGACAGGGGGAAGAGACCCAGTACTTC

V: TRBV20-1
D: NA
J: TRBJ1-6
size: NA
CDR3: CSAISGTGNSPLHF
DNA: TGCAGTGCTATTTCCGGGACGGGTAATTCACCCCTCCACTTT

V: TRBV20-1
D: NA
J: TRBJ1-2
size: NA
CDR3: CSAGQPNYGYTF
DNA: TGCAGTGCCGGACAGCCTAACTATGGCTACACCTTC

V: TRBV7-9
D: NA
J: TRBJ2-5
size: few
CDR3: CASSSSGSGRSETQYF
DNA: TGTGCCAGCAGCTCCTCCGGTTCAGGGAGGTCAGAGACCCAGTACTTC

V: TRBV28
D: NA
J: TRBJ2-3
size: once
CDR3: CARGPGPGTDTQYF
DNA: TGTGCCAGGGGCCCCGGGCCAGGCACAGATACGCAGTATTTT

V: TRBV6-2/TRBV6-3
D: TRBD1
J: TRBJ1-2
size: NA
CDR3: CASSYAANRGQFYGYTF
DNA: TGTGCCAGCAGTTACGCCGCCAACAGGGGGCAATTCTATGGCTACACCTTC

V: TRBV20-1
D: NA
J: TRBJ1-2
size: many
CDR3: CSPSTAGPQGYTF
DNA: TGCAGCCCTTCAACTGCCGGGCCCCAGGGCTACACCTTC

V: TRBV5-1
D: TRBD1
J: TRBJ1-6
size: NA
CDR3: CASSLGDSGKTLHF
DNA: TGCGCCAGCAGCTTGGGGGACAGTGGCAAAACCCTCCACTTT

V: TRBV29-1
D: NA
J: TRBJ2-2
size: few
CDR3: CSVSGDTGELFF
DNA: TGCAGCGTTTCAGGGGACACCGGGGAGCTGTTTTTT

V: TRBV29-1
D: NA
J: TRBJ2-1
size: many
CDR3: CSVEASESYNEQFF
DNA: TGCAGCGTTGAGGCTAGCGAATCCTACAATGAGCAGTTCTTC

V: TRBV6-1
D: NA
J: TRBJ2-1
size: NA
CDR3: CAGGLAHYNEQFF
DNA: TGTGCCGGGGGGCTAGCGCATTACAATGAGCAGTTCTTC

V: TRBV7-2
D: TRBD2
J: TRBJ2-5
size: NA
CDR3: CASSLPRGGWETQYF
DNA: TGTGCCAGCAGCTTACCGCGGGGGGGCTGGGAGACCCAGTACTTC

V: TRBV4-3
D: TRBD1
J: TRBJ2-7
size: many
CDR3: CASSLRTGGFDEQYF
DNA: TGCGCCAGCAGCCTTCGGACAGGGGGCTTTGACGAGCAGTACTTC

V: TRBV4-1
D: NA
J: TRBJ2-1
size: many
CDR3: CASSQGPRGALSYNEQFF
DNA: TGCGCCAGCAGCCAGGGACCAAGGGGGGCCCTCTCCTACAATGAGCAGTTCTTC

V: TRBV25-1
D: NA
J: TRBJ1-1
size: few
CDR3: CASSEFSGISQAFF
DNA: TGTGCCAGCAGTGAATTCTCCGGTATTAGCCAAGCTTTCTTT

V: TRBV7-6
D: TRBD1
J: TRBJ2-2
size: NA
CDR3: CASSFRKEGNRGRTNTGELFF
DNA: TGTGCCAGCAGCTTCCGGAAAGAGGGGAACAGGGGGAGAACGAACACCGGGGAGCTGTTTTTT

V: TRBV12-3/TRBV12-4
D: TRBD2
J: TRBJ2-5
size: NA
CDR3: CASSSGGLAGETQYF
DNA: TGTGCCAGCAGTTCCGGGGGACTAGCTGGGGAGACCCAGTACTTC

V: TRBV20-1
D: TRBD2
J: TRBJ2-3
size: NA
CDR3: CSATGLAGGPEWIGTDTQYF
DNA: TGCAGTGCTACCGGACTAGCGGGGGGGCCAGAGTGGATTGGCACAGATACGCAGTATTTT

V: TRBV7-2
D: NA
J: TRBJ1-2
size: NA
CDR3: CASSLGRGGYGYTF
DNA: TGTGCCAGCAGCTTAGGTCGCGGGGGCTATGGCTACACCTTC

V: TRBV12-3/TRBV12-4
D: NA
J: TRBJ1-2
size: many
CDR3: CASSYGGSYGYTF
DNA: TGTGCCAGCAGTTACGGTGGGAGCTATGGCTACACCTTC

V: TRBV10-3
D: NA
J: TRBJ1-2
size: NA
CDR3: CAISDMESGHGYTF
DNA: TGTGCCATCAGTGATATGGAATCGGGTCATGGCTACACCTTC

V: TRBV20-1
D: NA
J: TRBJ2-2
size: few
CDR3: CSARDASNTGELFF
DNA: TGCAGTGCTAGAGATGCCAGTAACACCGGGGAGCTGTTTTTT

V: TRBV4-3
D: NA
J: TRBJ1-2
size: NA
CDR3: CASSQDGTVYGYTF
DNA: TGCGCCAGCAGCCAAGATGGGACGGTATATGGCTACACCTTC

V: TRBV6-9
D: NA
J: TRBJ1-6
size: NA
CDR3: CASIPGRGSPLHF
DNA: TGTGCCAGCATTCCCGGGCGGGGATCACCCCTCCACTTT

V: TRBV5-1
D: NA
J: TRBJ1-5
size: few
CDR3: CASSLGQESNQPQHF
DNA: TGCGCCAGCAGCTTAGGGCAGGAAAGCAATCAGCCCCAGCATTTT

V: TRBV9
D: NA
J: TRBJ2-7
size: NA
CDR3: CASSPRRGHIYEQYF
DNA: TGTGCCAGCAGCCCCCGGCGGGGGCACATTTACGAGCAGTACTTC

V: TRBV3-1
D: TRBD2
J: TRBJ2-1
size: few
CDR3: CASSPRLAVLNEQFF
DNA: TGTGCCAGCAGCCCCCGACTAGCGGTTCTCAATGAGCAGTTCTTC

V: TRBV9
D: NA
J: TRBJ2-3
size: NA
CDR3: CASSYDSPSTDTQYF
DNA: TGTGCCAGCAGCTACGACAGTCCTAGCACAGATACGCAGTATTTT

V: TRBV12-3/TRBV12-4
D: TRBD1
J: TRBJ2-1
size: few
CDR3: CASNPARTGTNEQFF
DNA: TGTGCCAGCAACCCGGCCCGGACAGGGACCAATGAGCAGTTCTTC

V: TRBV4-2
D: TRBD2
J: TRBJ2-1
size: few
CDR3: CASSGPPGTRGRNEQFF
DNA: TGTGCCAGCAGCGGACCGCCCGGGACTAGAGGGCGTAATGAGCAGTTCTTC

V: TRBV18
D: NA
J: TRBJ2-7
size: NA
CDR3: CASSPVRQESYEQYF
DNA: TGTGCCAGCTCACCTGTCAGGCAGGAGTCCTACGAGCAGTACTTC

V: TRBV7-2
D: NA
J: TRBJ2-6
size: few
CDR3: CASSSVLSGANVLTF
DNA: TGTGCCAGCAGCTCGGTCCTCTCTGGGGCCAACGTCCTGACTTTC

V: TRBV4-1
D: TRBD1
J: TRBJ2-3
size: NA
CDR3: CASSQSGQGGSTDTQYF
DNA: TGCGCCAGCAGCCAATCAGGACAGGGGGGAAGCACAGATACGCAGTATTTT

V: TRBV5-1
D: NA
J: TRBJ2-7
size: NA
CDR3: CASRLSREGPYEQYF
DNA: TGCGCCAGCAGATTGTCCAGGGAAGGCCCCTACGAGCAGTACTTC

V: TRBV10-3
D: NA
J: TRBJ2-3
size: few
CDR3: CATIGGGDTQYF
DNA: TGTGCCACCATAGGGGGGGGAGATACGCAGTATTTT

V: TRBV20-1
D: TRBD1
J: TRBJ2-6
size: many
CDR3: CSAREGQGVYGANVLTF
DNA: TGCAGTGCTAGGGAAGGACAGGGGGTCTATGGGGCCAACGTCCTGACTTTC